These T cell receptor beta chains were read from a single sample in a study of blood T cell repertoires in COVID-19. TCRdb's copy holds only in-frame clones and misses some; the assay was immunoSEQ multiplex PCR. Among 210,000 or so clones, around 80% were seen once, and the ten largest hold less than 3.5%. Sequencing was done on a sample of peripheral blood. The receptors originated from a man over 45 with active or convalescent COVID-19. Each CDR3 is given with its conserved first and last residue. The D gene is left open where the match is weak. Size tells how often a clone was seen (once, few, many) or the class of an expanded clone, and some rows leave it out.

j_call | d_call | v_call | clone_size | cdr3_aa | cdr3_nt
TRBJ2-1 | TRBD2 | TRBV5-1 | - | CASSLVRGGRDEQFF | TGCGCCAGCAGCTTGGTGCGGGGGGGGCGAGATGAGCAGTTCTTC
TRBJ2-1 | TRBD1 | TRBV19 | - | CASRAWDRVHDEQFF | TGTGCCAGTAGAGCCTGGGACAGGGTGCATGATGAGCAGTTCTTC
TRBJ1-2 | - | TRBV11-2 | - | CASSLEGRGGYGYTF | TGTGCCAGCAGCTTAGAAGGCAGGGGTGGCTATGGCTACACCTTC
TRBJ2-7 | TRBD1 | TRBV7-9 | - | CASSSLSGTATYEQYF | TGTGCCAGCAGCTCGTTATCCGGGACAGCAACCTACGAGCAGTACTTC
TRBJ1-2 | - | TRBV9 | - | CASSVDLRKNYGYTF | TGTGCCAGCAGCGTAGATTTGAGGAAGAACTATGGCTACACCTTC
TRBJ1-4 | - | TRBV5-6 | - | CASSLPGRNEKLFF | TGTGCCAGCAGCCTCCCCGGCAGGAATGAAAAACTGTTTTTT
TRBJ1-5 | - | TRBV7-8 | - | CASSLTAAGRSNQPQHF | TGTGCCAGCAGCTTAACTGCAGCGGGACGCAGCAATCAGCCCCAGCATTTT
TRBJ2-1 | TRBD2 | TRBV4-1 | - | CASSQEGTSGGPRNEQFF | TGCGCCAGCAGCCAGGAGGGGACTAGCGGGGGGCCCCGGAATGAGCAGTTCTTC
TRBJ2-7 | TRBD1 | TRBV7-4 | - | CASSLDGTGLSYEQYF | TGTGCCAGCAGCTTAGATGGGACAGGGCTCTCCTACGAGCAGTACTTC
TRBJ2-1 | TRBD1 | TRBV2 | few | CASSGDRNNEQFF | TGTGCCAGCAGTGGGGACAGAAACAATGAGCAGTTCTTC
TRBJ1-4 | TRBD1 | TRBV28 | - | CASSLKPGQLHSGSEKLFF | TGTGCCAGCAGTTTAAAACCGGGACAGTTACACTCGGGTAGTGAAAAACTGTTTTTT
TRBJ2-2 | - | TRBV2 | - | CASSDRRVANTGELFF | TGTGCCAGCAGTGATAGGAGGGTCGCGAACACCGGGGAGCTGTTTTTT
TRBJ2-2 | TRBD1 | TRBV4-3 | - | CASSHGGGTGTIELFF | TGCGCCAGCAGCCATGGCGGCGGGACAGGGACAATCGAGCTGTTTTTT
TRBJ2-4 | TRBD1 | TRBV4-3 | - | CASSQAGRTGQLNIQYF | TGCGCCAGCAGCCAAGCGGGCAGAACGGGACAGTTAAACATTCAGTACTTC
TRBJ2-3 | - | TRBV6-2/TRBV6-3 | - | CASSYFGIDTQYF | TGTGCCAGCAGTTACTTCGGGATAGATACGCAGTATTTT
TRBJ2-7 | - | TRBV11-2 | - | CASSLGAREQYF | TGTGCCAGCAGCTTAGGGGCTCGGGAGCAGTACTTC
TRBJ1-2 | TRBD1 | TRBV7-7 | - | CASSQLGTDLNYGYTF | TGTGCTAGCAGCCAACTTGGGACAGACCTTAACTATGGCTACACCTTC
TRBJ2-7 | - | TRBV6-1 | - | CASSEPLRHSYEQYF | TGTGCCAGCAGTGAACCCCTACGTCATTCCTACGAGCAGTACTTC
TRBJ1-5 | TRBD1 | TRBV6-5 | - | CASRGTGSNQPQHF | TGTGCCAGCAGAGGGACAGGTAGCAATCAGCCCCAGCATTTT
TRBJ2-5 | TRBD2 | TRBV5-1 | - | CASSLDSTSGGKETQYF | TGCGCCAGCAGCTTGGACTCGACTAGCGGGGGCAAAGAGACCCAGTACTTC
TRBJ2-5 | TRBD1 | TRBV5-1 | - | CASSLGQGRETQYF | TGCGCCAGCAGCTTAGGACAGGGGCGTGAGACCCAGTACTTC
TRBJ2-3 | - | TRBV5-1 | - | CASRGGLITDTQYF | TGCGCCAGCAGGGGTGGACTAATCACAGATACGCAGTATTTT
TRBJ1-3 | - | TRBV7-2 | - | CASSLGFIIGGNTIYF | TGTGCCAGCAGCTTAGGCTTTATCATCGGTGGAAACACCATATATTTT
TRBJ2-3 | TRBD2 | TRBV5-1 | once | CASSKLAGEKDTQYF | TGCGCCAGCAGCAAGCTAGCGGGAGAAAAAGATACGCAGTATTTT
TRBJ2-6 | - | TRBV19 | - | CASRPGSSGANVLTF | TGTGCCAGTAGGCCCGGGAGCTCTGGGGCCAACGTCCTGACTTTC
TRBJ1-3 | TRBD1 | TRBV7-9 | - | CASSLRTGTRDTIYF | TGTGCCAGCAGCTTAAGGACAGGGACCAGGGACACCATATATTTT
TRBJ1-3 | - | TRBV9 | few | CASSGGHNSGNTIYF | TGTGCCAGCAGCGGGGGACATAACTCTGGAAACACCATATATTTT
TRBJ2-1 | TRBD1 | TRBV7-8 | - | CASSLIRGGTNSEQFF | TGTGCCAGCAGCTTAATTCGAGGGGGCACGAACAGTGAGCAGTTCTTC
TRBJ2-1 | TRBD2 | TRBV29-1 | - | CSVEVASGRDNEQFF | TGCAGCGTTGAAGTCGCTAGCGGGAGAGACAATGAGCAGTTCTTC
TRBJ2-7 | - | TRBV5-6 | - | CASSLGLSQGLSSYEQYF | TGTGCCAGCAGCTTGGGGTTGTCCCAGGGCTTAAGCTCCTACGAGCAGTACTTC
TRBJ2-2 | - | TRBV28 | - | CASSLRGNTGELFF | TGTGCCAGCAGTTTAAGGGGAAACACCGGGGAGCTGTTTTTT
TRBJ1-5 | TRBD1 | TRBV6-5 | - | CASSATGNSNQPQHF | TGTGCCAGCAGCGCGACAGGGAATAGCAATCAGCCCCAGCATTTT
TRBJ1-4 | TRBD1 | TRBV6-1 | - | CASSERTGGNEKLFF | TGTGCCAGCAGTGAAAGGACAGGGGGGAATGAAAAACTGTTTTTT
TRBJ2-1 | - | TRBV7-3 | - | CASSSPSGRRNEQFF | TGTGCCAGCAGCTCACCCAGCGGCCGCCGTAATGAGCAGTTCTTC
TRBJ2-2 | TRBD2 | TRBV19 | few | CASNLLAGISTGELFF | TGTGCCAGTAACCTACTAGCGGGGATAAGCACCGGGGAGCTGTTTTTT
TRBJ2-4 | - | TRBV27 | - | CASSPQLAKNIQYF | TGTGCCAGCAGTCCGCAGTTAGCCAAAAACATTCAGTACTTC
TRBJ1-5 | - | TRBV4-1 | few | CASSQEGPSPQHF | TGCGCCAGCAGCCAAGAGGGGCCGTCGCCCCAGCATTTT
TRBJ2-1 | - | TRBV9 | - | CASSVEPVEYEQFF | TGTGCCAGCAGCGTAGAGCCCGTCGAGTATGAGCAGTTCTTC
TRBJ2-2 | TRBD2 | TRBV27 | - | CASSLSGLAGVEPNTGELFF | TGTGCCAGCAGTTTATCTGGGCTAGCGGGAGTAGAACCGAACACCGGGGAGCTGTTTTTT
TRBJ1-2 | - | TRBV12-3/TRBV12-4 | once | CATTGGIF | TGTGCCACTACAGGCGGGATCTTC